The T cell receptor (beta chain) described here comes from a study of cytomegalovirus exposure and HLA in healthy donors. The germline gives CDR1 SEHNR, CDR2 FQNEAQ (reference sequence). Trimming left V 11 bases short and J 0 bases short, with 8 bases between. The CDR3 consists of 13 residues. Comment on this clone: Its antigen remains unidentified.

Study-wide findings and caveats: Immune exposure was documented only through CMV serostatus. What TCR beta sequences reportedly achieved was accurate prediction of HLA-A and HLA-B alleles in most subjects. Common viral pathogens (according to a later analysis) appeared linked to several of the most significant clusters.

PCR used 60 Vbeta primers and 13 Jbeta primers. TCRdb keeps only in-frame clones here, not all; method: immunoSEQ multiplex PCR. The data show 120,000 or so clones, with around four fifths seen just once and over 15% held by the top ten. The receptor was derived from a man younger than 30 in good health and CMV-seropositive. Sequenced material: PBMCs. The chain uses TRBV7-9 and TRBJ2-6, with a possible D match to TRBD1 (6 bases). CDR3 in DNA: TGTGCCGGGACACGCTCTGGGGCCAACGTCCTGACTTTC. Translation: CAGTRSGANVLTF.